The source of this T cell receptor beta chain is a study of blood T cell repertoires in COVID-19. Study-level background: Samples representing acute and convalescent COVID-19 were sourced from the United States, Italy and Spain.

The J segment lost 4 bases and the V segment lost 3 bases, leaving 3 bases of the junction unmatched. Germline CDR1 reads SGHRS; CDR2 reads YFSETQ. The CDR3 covers 14 residues. Allocation to cohorts depended on clinical history reported by the participants. Recovery meant two consecutive negative NP/OP PCR tests, professional clearance, or resolved symptoms. Study processing details: Amplification of reference gene primers was used by the study to estimate nucleated cell counts. Sequencing used immunoSEQ multiplex PCR; TCRdb keeps in-frame clones, though not all of them. D and trimming were read from the DNA, whereas the V and J calls and clone size are those reported in that table. The sample has a few hundred thousand clones, about 87% seen once; the top ten hold roughly 10%.

The clonotype originates from a woman aged 50 to 60 who had recovered from COVID-19. The rearrangement links TRBV5-1 to TRBJ2-1, with 8 bases aligning to TRBD2. Sequenced: PBMCs or T cells enriched from blood (not recorded which). The CDR3 loop is CASSSGTSYNEQFF. Written as DNA, the CDR3 is TGCGCCAGCAGCTCCGGGACTAGTTACAATGAGCAGTTCTTC.